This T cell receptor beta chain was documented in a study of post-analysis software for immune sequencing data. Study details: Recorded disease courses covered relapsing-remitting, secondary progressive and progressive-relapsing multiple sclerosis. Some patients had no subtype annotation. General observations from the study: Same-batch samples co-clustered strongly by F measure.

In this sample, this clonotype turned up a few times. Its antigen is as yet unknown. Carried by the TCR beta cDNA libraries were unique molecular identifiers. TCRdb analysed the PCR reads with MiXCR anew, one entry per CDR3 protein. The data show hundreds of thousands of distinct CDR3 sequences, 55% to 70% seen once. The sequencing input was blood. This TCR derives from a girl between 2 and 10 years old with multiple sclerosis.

The CDR3 loop reads CASSQDSRREQFF. The CDR3 DNA follows: TGCGCCAGCAGCCAAGATAGCCGCAGGGAGCAGTTCTTC. The chain is built from TRBV4-3 and TRBJ2-1; D is unclear. The CDR3 covers 13 residues. In germline, CDR1 is LGHNA, CDR2 YSLEER. The V end lost 0 bases, the J end lost 10 bases, and 10 bases lay between the germline ends.